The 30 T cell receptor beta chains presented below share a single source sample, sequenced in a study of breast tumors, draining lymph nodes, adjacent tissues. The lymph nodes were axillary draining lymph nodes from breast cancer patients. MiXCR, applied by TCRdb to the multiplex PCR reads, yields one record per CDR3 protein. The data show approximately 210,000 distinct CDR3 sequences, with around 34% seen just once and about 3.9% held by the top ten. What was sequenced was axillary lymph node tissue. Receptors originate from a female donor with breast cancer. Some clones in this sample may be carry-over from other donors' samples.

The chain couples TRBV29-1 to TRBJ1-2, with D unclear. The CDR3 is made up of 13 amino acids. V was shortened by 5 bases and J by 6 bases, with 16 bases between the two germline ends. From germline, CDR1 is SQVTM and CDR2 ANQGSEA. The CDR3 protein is CSVMPDGRNGYTF. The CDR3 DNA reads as TGCAGCGTTATGCCGGACGGTCGGAATGGCTACACCTTC. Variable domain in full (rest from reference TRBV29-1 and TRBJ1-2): SAVISQKPSRDICQRGTSLTIQCQVDSQVTMMFWYRQQPGQSLTLIATANQGSEATYESGFVIDKFPISRPNLTFSTLTVSNMSPEDSSIYLCSVMPDGRNGYTFGSGTRLTVV.

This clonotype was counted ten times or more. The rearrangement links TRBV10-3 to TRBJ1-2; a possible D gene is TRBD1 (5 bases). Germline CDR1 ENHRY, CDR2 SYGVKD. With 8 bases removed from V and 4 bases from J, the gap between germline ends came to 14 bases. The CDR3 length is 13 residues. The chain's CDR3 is CAIGPGQTYGYTF. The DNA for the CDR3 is TGTGCCATCGGCCCCGGACAAACCTATGGCTACACCTTC.

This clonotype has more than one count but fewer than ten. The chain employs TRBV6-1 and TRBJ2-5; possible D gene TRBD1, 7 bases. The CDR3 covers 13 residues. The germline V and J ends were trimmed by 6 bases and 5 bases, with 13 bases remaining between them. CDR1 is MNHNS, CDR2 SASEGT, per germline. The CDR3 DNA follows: TGTGCCAGCAGCCAGGGGGGTTACGAGACCCAGTACTTC. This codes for CASSQGGYETQYF.

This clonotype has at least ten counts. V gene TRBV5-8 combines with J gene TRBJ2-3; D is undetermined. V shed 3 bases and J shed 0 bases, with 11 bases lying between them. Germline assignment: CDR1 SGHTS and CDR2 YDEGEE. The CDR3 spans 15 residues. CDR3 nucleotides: TGTGCCAGCAGCTCGCCCTCGGACAGCACAGATACGCAGTATTTT. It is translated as CASSSPSDSTDTQYF.

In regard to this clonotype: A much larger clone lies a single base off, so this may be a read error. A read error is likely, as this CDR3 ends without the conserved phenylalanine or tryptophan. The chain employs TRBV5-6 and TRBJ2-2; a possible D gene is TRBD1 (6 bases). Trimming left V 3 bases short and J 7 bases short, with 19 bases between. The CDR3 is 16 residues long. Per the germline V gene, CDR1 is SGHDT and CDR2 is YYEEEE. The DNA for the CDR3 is TGTGCCAGCAGCTCAAGGGGCAGGGGAACCGTCGGGGAGCTGTTTTCT. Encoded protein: CASSSRGRGTVGELFS.

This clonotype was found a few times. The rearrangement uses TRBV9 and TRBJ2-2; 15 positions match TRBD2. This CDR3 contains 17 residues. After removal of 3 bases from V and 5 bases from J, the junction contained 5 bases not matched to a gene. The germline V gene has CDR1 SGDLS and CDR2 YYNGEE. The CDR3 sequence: CASSAGLAGGPTGELFF. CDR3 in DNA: TGTGCCAGCAGCGCCGGACTAGCGGGGGGGCCAACCGGGGAGCTGTTTTTT.

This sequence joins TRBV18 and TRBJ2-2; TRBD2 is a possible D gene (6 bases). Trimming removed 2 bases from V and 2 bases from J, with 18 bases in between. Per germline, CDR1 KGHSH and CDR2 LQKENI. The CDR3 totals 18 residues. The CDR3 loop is CASSPSGLPATNTGELFF. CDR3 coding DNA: TGTGCCAGCTCACCATCGGGACTCCCGGCGACAAACACCGGGGAGCTGTTTTTT.

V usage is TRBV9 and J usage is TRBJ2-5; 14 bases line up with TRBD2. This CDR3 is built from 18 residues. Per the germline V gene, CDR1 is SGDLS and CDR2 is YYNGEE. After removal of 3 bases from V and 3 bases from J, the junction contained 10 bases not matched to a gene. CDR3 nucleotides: TGTGCCAGCAGCGCAGGGACTAGCGGGGGAGCTTGGGAAGAGACCCAGTACTTC. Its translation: CASSAGTSGGAWEETQYF.

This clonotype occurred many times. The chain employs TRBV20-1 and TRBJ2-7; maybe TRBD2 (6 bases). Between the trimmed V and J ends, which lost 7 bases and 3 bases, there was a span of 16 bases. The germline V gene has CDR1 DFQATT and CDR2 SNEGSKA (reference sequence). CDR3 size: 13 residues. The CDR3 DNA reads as TGCAGTGTTCCATCCCGGGGGATCTACGAGCAGTACTTC. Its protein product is CSVPSRGIYEQYF.

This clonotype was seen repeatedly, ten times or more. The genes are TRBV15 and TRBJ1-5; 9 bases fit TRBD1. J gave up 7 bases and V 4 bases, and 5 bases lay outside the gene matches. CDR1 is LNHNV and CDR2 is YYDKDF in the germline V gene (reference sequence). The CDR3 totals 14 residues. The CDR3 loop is CATSTGQGPQPQHF. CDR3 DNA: TGTGCCACCAGCACGGGACAGGGCCCACAGCCCCAGCATTTT.

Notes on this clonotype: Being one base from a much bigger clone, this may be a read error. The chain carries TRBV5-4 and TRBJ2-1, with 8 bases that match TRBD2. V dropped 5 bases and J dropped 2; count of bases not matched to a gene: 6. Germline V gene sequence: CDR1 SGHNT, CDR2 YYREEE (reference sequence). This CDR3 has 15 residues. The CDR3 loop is CASSHSGAAYNEQFF. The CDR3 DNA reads TGTGCCAGCAGTCATAGCGGGGCGGCCTACAATGAGCAGTTCTTC.

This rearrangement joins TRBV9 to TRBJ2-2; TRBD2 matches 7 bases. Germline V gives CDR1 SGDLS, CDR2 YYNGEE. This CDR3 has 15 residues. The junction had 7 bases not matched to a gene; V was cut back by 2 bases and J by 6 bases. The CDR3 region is CASSVQAGYPGELFF. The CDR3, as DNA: TGTGCCAGCAGCGTCCAAGCGGGATATCCCGGGGAGCTGTTTTTT. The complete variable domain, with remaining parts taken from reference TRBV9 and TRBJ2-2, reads DSGVTQTPKHLITATGQRVTLRCSPRSGDLSVYWYQQSLDQGLQFLIQYYNGEERAKGNILERFSAQQFPDLHSELNLSSLELGDSALYFCASSVQAGYPGELFFGEGSRLTVL.

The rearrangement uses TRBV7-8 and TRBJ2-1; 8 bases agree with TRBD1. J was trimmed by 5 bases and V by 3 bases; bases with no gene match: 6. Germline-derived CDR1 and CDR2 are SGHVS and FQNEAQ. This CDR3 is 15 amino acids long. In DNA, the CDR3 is TGTGCCAGCAGCTTCGACAGGGGTGGAGACAATGAGCAGTTCTTC. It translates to CASSFDRGGDNEQFF.

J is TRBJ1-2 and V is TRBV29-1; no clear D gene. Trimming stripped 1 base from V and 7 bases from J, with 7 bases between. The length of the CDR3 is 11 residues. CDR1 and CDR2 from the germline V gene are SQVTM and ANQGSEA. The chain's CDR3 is CSVEGVTGYTF. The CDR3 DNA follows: TGCAGCGTTGAAGGGGTGACTGGCTACACCTTC.

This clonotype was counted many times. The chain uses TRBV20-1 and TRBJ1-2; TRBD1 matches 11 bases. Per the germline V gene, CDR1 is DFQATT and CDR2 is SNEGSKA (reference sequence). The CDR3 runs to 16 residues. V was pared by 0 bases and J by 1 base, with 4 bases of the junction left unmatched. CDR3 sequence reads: CSARDAGQGVNYGYTF. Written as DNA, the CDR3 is TGCAGTGCTAGAGATGCGGGACAGGGGGTTAACTATGGCTACACCTTC.

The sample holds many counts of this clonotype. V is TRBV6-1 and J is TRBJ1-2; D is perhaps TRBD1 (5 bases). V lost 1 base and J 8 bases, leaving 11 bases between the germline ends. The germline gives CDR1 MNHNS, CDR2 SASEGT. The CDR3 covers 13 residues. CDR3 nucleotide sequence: TGTGCCAGCAGTGAAGACGAGGGGTTGGGCTACACCTTC. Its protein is CASSEDEGLGYTF.

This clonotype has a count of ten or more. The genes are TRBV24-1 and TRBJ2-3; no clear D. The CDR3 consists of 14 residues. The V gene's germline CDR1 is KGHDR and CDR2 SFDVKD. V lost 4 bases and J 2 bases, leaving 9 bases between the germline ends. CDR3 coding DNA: TGTGCCACCAGTGACCCCACCAACACAGATACGCAGTATTTT. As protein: CATSDPTNTDTQYF.

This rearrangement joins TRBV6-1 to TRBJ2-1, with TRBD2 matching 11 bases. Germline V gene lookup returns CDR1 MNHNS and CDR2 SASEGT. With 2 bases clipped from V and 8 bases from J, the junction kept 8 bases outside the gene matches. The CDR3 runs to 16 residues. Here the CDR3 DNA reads TGTGCCAGCAGTGAACAGGCTAGCGGGAGGAATGATGAGCAGTTCTTC. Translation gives CASSEQASGRNDEQFF.

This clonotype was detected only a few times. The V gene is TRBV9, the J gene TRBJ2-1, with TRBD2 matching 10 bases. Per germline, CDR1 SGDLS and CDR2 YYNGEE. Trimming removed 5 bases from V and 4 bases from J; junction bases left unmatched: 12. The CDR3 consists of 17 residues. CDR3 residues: CASSLTRTSGNYNEQFF. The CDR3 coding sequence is TGTGCCAGCAGTCTGACTCGGACTAGCGGAAATTACAATGAGCAGTTCTTC.

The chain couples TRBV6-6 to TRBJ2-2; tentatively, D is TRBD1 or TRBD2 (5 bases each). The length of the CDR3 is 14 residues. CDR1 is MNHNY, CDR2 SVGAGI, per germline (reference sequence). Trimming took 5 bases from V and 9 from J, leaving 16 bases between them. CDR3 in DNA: TGTGCCAGCAGTACCGGGACGACCAATAGGGAGCTGTTTTTT. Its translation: CASSTGTTNRELFF.

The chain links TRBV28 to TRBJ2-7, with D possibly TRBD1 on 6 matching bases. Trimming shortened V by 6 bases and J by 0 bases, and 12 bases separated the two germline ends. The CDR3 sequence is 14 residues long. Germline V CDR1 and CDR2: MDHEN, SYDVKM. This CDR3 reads CASSSGGPSYEQYF. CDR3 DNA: TGTGCCAGCAGCAGTGGGGGCCCCTCCTACGAGCAGTACTTC.

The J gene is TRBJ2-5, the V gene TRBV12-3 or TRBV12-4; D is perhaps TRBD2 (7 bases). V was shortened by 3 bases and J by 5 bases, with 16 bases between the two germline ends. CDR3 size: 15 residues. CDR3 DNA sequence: TGTGCCAGCAGTTTTGGTGGGGGGGCCCGTGAGACCCAGTACTTC. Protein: CASSFGGGARETQYF.

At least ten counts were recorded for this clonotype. Written as DNA, the CDR3 is TGCAGCGTTGAAGGAGTGGCGCGGGGTAGCACAGATACGCAGTATTTT. This translates into CSVEGVARGSTDTQYF. The rearrangement links TRBV29-1 to TRBJ2-3; tentatively, D is TRBD2 (6 bases). The V end lost 1 base, the J end lost 0 bases, and 14 bases lay between the germline ends. CDR3 length: 16 amino acids. Looked up from germline, CDR1 is SQVTM and CDR2 is ANQGSEA.

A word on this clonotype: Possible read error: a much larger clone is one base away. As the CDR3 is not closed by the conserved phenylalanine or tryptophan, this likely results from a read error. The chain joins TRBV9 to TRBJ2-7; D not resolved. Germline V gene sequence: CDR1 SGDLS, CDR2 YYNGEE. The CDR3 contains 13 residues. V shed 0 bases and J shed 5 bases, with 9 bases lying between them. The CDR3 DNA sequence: TGTGCCAGCAGCGTAGGGGCCGTTGACGAGCAGTACTCC. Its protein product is CASSVGAVDEQYS.

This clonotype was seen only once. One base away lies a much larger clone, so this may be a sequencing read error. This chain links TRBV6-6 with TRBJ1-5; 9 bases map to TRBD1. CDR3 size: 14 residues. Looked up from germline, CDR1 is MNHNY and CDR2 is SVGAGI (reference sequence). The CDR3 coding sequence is TGTGTCAGCAGACTCGGACAGGGGCCCTTCCCCCAGCATTTT. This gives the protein CVSRLGQGPFPQHF.

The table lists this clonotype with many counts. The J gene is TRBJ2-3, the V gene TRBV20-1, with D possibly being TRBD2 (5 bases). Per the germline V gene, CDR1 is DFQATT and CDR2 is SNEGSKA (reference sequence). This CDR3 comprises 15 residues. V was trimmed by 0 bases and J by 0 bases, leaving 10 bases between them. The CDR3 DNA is TGCAGTGCTAGAGATGCCGGACTTAGCACAGATACGCAGTATTTT. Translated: CSARDAGLSTDTQYF.

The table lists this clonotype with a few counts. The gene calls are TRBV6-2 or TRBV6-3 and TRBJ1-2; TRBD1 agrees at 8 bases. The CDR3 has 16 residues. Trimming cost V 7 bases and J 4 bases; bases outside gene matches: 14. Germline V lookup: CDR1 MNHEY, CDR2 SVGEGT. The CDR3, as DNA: TGTGCCAGCACCTCATCCAGGGACAGGCCGATCTATGGCTACACCTTC. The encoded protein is CASTSSRDRPIYGYTF.

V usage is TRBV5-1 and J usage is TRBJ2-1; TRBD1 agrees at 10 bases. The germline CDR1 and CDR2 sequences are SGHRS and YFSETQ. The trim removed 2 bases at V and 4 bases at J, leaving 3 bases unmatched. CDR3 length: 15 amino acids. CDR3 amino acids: CASSFGTGVYNEQFF. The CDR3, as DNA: TGCGCCAGCAGCTTTGGGACAGGGGTGTACAATGAGCAGTTCTTC.

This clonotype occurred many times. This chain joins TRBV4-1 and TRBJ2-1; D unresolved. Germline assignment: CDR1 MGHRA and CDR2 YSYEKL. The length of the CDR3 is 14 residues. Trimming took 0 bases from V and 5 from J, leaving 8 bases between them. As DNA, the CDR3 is TGCGCCAGCAGCCAAGAATCCTACCACAATGAGCAGTTCTTC. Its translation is CASSQESYHNEQFF.

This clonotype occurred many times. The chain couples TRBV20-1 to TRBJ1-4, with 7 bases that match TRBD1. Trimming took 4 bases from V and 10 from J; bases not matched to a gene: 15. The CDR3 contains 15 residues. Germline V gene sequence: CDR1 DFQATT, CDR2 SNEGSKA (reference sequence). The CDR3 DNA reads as TGCAGTGCTACAGACAGGGCCCAGGGTCTGGGAAAACTGTTTTTT. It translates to CSATDRAQGLGKLFF.